This passage covers 30 T cell receptor beta chains from one sample sequenced in a study of T cell clonality in common variable immunodeficiency. Assay: immunoSEQ multiplex PCR; the TCRdb copy retains only in-frame clones and omits some. The data show approximately 44,000 clones, with none appearing a single time. The source material was peripheral blood mononuclear cells. These receptors were collected from a person between 18 and 75 years old in good health.

This clone was counted ten times or more. The read comes to an end 3 residues before the CDR3 does, leaving the germline J gene to fill in the end. The chain is built from TRBV20-1 and TRBJ2-5, with 8 positions matching TRBD2. Germline V gene sequence: CDR1 DFQATT, CDR2 SNEGSKA (reference sequence). This CDR3 has 15 residues. Germline trimming cut 3 bases from V and 5 bases from J; bases unmatched to any gene: 11. The CDR3 sequence: CSARSSSGSKETQYF. Partial CDR3 DNA: TGCAGTGCTAGGTCCTCCAGCGGGAGCAAGGAGACC.

In its sample, this clone is medium-sized (0.01 to 0.1%). Coverage ceases 3 residues before the CDR3 finishes, and the germline J gene fills in the end. The gene calls are TRBV7-8 and TRBJ1-1; 7 nucleotides match TRBD1. The V gene's germline CDR1 is SGHVS and CDR2 FQNEAQ. The CDR3 is 15 residues long. Losses at the gene ends were 2 bases for V and 2 bases for J; bases not matched to a gene: 5. CDR3 amino acids: CASSLFDRVNTEAFF. The DNA read from the CDR3 is TGTGCCAGCAGCTTATTCGACAGGGTTAACACTGAA.

The table lists this clone with a few counts. The CDR3 region is CASSLGLAGDKRYEQYF. Partial CDR3 DNA: TGTGCCAGCAGCTTGGGGCTAGCGGGGGACAAACGCTACGAG. The rearrangement links TRBV13 to TRBJ2-7, with 10 bases lining up with TRBD2. The read ends 3 residues early relative to the CDR3; the germline J gene fills the gap. J gave up 3 bases and V 3 bases, and 11 bases lay outside the gene matches. The germline gives CDR1 PRHDT, CDR2 FYEKMQ (reference sequence). The CDR3 consists of 17 residues.

Ten or more counts support this clone. The sequenced fragment ends 3 residues before the CDR3 boundary, so the rest is inferred from the germline J gene. The rearrangement links TRBV6-2 or TRBV6-3 to TRBJ2-2, with 9 bases that match TRBD2. CDR1 is MNHEY and CDR2 is SVGEGT in the germline V gene. The CDR3 is made up of 15 amino acids. The trim removed 7 bases at V and 5 bases at J, leaving 8 bases unmatched. The CDR3 DNA, read in part, is TGTGCCAGCACGGCGGGGGGGCCAGAGACCGGGGAG. Its protein product is CASTAGGPETGE. The CDR3 in full is CASTAGGPETGELFF.

This clone showed up many times. Coverage ceases 3 residues before the CDR3 finishes, and the germline J gene fills in the end. The rearrangement uses TRBV30 and TRBJ2-7; D possibly corresponds to TRBD1 (6 bases). Looked up from germline, CDR1 is GTSNPN and CDR2 is SVGIG (reference sequence). Trimming pared 2 bases from V and 2 bases from J, leaving 19 bases between. This CDR3 comprises 16 residues. CDR3 DNA (partial): TGTGCCTGGAGTCTAGGCGTGGACAGCGCTGCCTACGAG. It translates to CAWSLGVDSAAYE. From start to end, the CDR3 is CAWSLGVDSAAYEQYF.

This clone showed up many times. Read coverage stops 3 residues before the CDR3 terminus; the germline J gene supplies the remainder. The chain has TRBV16 and TRBJ2-7; unclear D gene. Germline CDR1 and CDR2: KGHSY and FQNENV. The length of the CDR3 is 16 residues. Trimming shortened V by 2 bases and J by 0 bases, and 14 bases separated the two germline ends. The part of the CDR3 DNA that was read is TGTGCCAGCAGCCAAGGAAGACTTCCAAGCTCCTACGAG. Its protein product is CASSQGRLPSSYE. From start to end, the CDR3 is CASSQGRLPSSYEQYF.

This clone was picked up many times. The read gets to within 3 residues of the CDR3 end, and the germline J gene fills in the rest. The rearrangement joins TRBV20-1 to TRBJ2-1; a weak D match, TRBD2 (6 bases). This CDR3 contains 18 residues. Germline loops: CDR1 DFQATT, CDR2 SNEGSKA (reference sequence). The V gene lost 3 bases and the J gene lost 0 bases, with 21 bases spanning the gap. The CDR3 DNA, read in part, is TGCAGTGCTAGGCCCCCGAAGCCGGCGGGGAACTCCTACAATGAG. Translating gives CSARPPKPAGNSYNE. The CDR3 in full is CSARPPKPAGNSYNEQFF.

This clone was counted ten times or more. The read gets to within 3 residues of the CDR3 end, and the germline J gene fills in the rest. This chain joins TRBV7-7 and TRBJ1-1, with D maybe TRBD1 (6 bases). Trimming took 8 bases from V and 1 from J, leaving 11 bases between them. This CDR3 has 13 residues. Looked up from germline, CDR1 is SSHAT and CDR2 is FNYEAQ (reference sequence). The CDR3 here is CASSGAPNTEAFF. The sequenced CDR3 bases are TGTGCCAGCTCAGGGGCCCCGAACACTGAA.

This clone was detected ten times or more. The observed sequence ends 3 residues before the CDR3 terminus, with the missing tail filled in from the germline J gene. The chain carries TRBV12-5 and TRBJ1-1, with TRBD1 as a possible D gene (5 bases). In germline, CDR1 is LGHNT, CDR2 FRNRAP. V lost 1 base, J lost 4 bases, and 13 bases lay in between. The CDR3 runs 15 residues. CDR3 bases read: TGTGCTAGTGGTTTGGCTAAAGGGGCAGGCACTGAA. Translating it yields CASGLAKGAGTE. The CDR3 in its entirety is CASGLAKGAGTEAFF. Variable domain in full (rest from reference TRBV12-5 and TRBJ1-1): DARVTQTPRHKVTEMGQEVTMRCQPILGHNTVFWYRQTMMQGLELLAYFRNRAPLDDSGMPKDRFSAEMPDATLATLKIQPSEPRDSAVYFCASGLAKGAGTEAFFGQGTRLTVV.

This clone was recorded at least ten times. The CDR3 end falls 3 residues outside the read, so it is completed with the germline J gene. The V gene is TRBV10-3, the J gene TRBJ1-1; 10 bases align to TRBD1. Germline trimming cut 6 bases from V and 5 bases from J; bases unmatched to any gene: 6. Germline CDR1 is ENHRY and CDR2 is SYGVKD. The CDR3 spans 14 residues. CDR3: CAISPTGGRTEAFF. The CDR3 bases that were read are TGTGCCATCAGCCCGACAGGGGGCCGGACTGAA.

Notes on this clone: The read is 3 residues too short to cover the CDR3 end, so that end is filled in from the germline J gene. This chain connects TRBV2 to TRBJ1-1; D is unresolved. Trimming took 8 bases from V and 3 from J, leaving 13 bases between them. The CDR3 totals 13 residues. Germline lookup yields CDR1 SNHLY and CDR2 FYNNEI. The DNA read from the CDR3 is TGTGCCAGCCTTTTTGCGGGATACACTGAA. Amino acids: CASLFAGYTE. The whole CDR3 sequence reads CASLFAGYTEAFF.

This clone showed up many times. The read finishes 3 residues shy of the CDR3 end, and the germline J gene is used to complete it. The chain couples TRBV5-4 to TRBJ1-1, with a tentative D call TRBD1 (5 bases). There are 13 residues in the CDR3. CDR1 SGHNT and CDR2 YYREEE come from the germline V gene (reference sequence). The sequenced part of the CDR3 DNA is TGTGCCAGCAGCCTCAAACCCAGGGAGGAA. Amino acid sequence: CASSLKPREE. The CDR3 in its entirety is CASSLKPREEAFF. Complete variable domain (other parts from reference TRBV5-4 and TRBJ1-1): ETGVTQSPTHLIKTRGQQVTLRCSSQSGHNTVSWYQQALGQGPQFIFQYYREEENGRGNFPPRFSGLQFPNYSSELNVNALELDDSALYLCASSLKPREEAFFGQGTRLTVV.

This clone was counted between two and nine times. CDR3: CASSIRRDYGYTF. The part of the CDR3 DNA that was read is TGTGCCAGTAGTATTCGTAGGGACTATGGC. The V call is TRBV19, the J call TRBJ1-2; D gene uncertain. Read sequence stops 3 residues before the CDR3 end, and the germline J gene provides the missing end. The CDR3 loop spans 13 amino acids. Germline V lookup: CDR1 LNHDA, CDR2 SQIVND (reference sequence). V was trimmed by 3 bases and J by 3 bases, leaving 8 bases between them. Together with reference TRBV19 and TRBJ1-2, the CDR3 gives the full variable domain: DGGITQSPKYLFRKEGQNVTLSCEQNLNHDAMYWYRQDPGQGLRLIYYSQIVNDFQKGDIAEGYSVSREKKESFPLTVTSAQKNPTAFYLCASSIRRDYGYTFGSGTRLTVV.

This clone was seen repeatedly, ten times or more. One end of the junction does not line up with germline, which may come from a read error. Coverage ceases 3 residues before the CDR3 finishes, and the germline J gene fills in the end. The chain combines TRBV4-2 with TRBJ2-1; no reliable D call. This CDR3 contains 13 residues. Germline assignment: CDR1 LGHNA and CDR2 YNFKEQ. The part of the CDR3 DNA that was read is TGCGCCAGCAGCCAATCATCCTACAATGAG. It yields the protein CASSQSSYNE. The complete CDR3 sequence is CASSQSSYNEQFF.

This clone was detected only a few times. The CDR3 loop is CSAAGVSETYEQYF. Partial CDR3 DNA: TGCAGTGCTGCCGGGGTTAGCGAGACTTACGAG. V usage is TRBV20-1 and J usage is TRBJ2-7, with D perhaps TRBD2 (5 bases). Coverage ceases 3 residues before the CDR3 finishes, and the germline J gene fills in the end. The ends were cut back, 5 bases at V and 4 bases at J, with 18 bases in the middle. The CDR3 totals 14 residues. Germline V gene data show CDR1 as DFQATT and CDR2 as SNEGSKA (reference sequence).

Many counts were recorded for this clone. Coverage ceases 3 residues before the CDR3 finishes, and the germline J gene fills in the end. The chain combines TRBV30 with TRBJ2-7; the match to TRBD2 covers 14 bases. The CDR3 spans 14 residues. Germline loops: CDR1 GTSNPN, CDR2 SVGIG (reference sequence). With 2 bases clipped from V and 5 bases from J, the junction kept 2 bases outside the gene matches. CDR3: CAWSPGLAGDEQYF. The covered CDR3 bases are TGTGCCTGGAGTCCGGGACTAGCGGGAGACGAG.

This clone occurred many times. The CDR3 end falls 3 residues outside the read, so it is completed with the germline J gene. The V and J genes are TRBV19 and TRBJ2-7, with D hard to call. Deletions cut 4 bases from V and 3 bases from J, with 13 bases between. The CDR3 is made up of 14 amino acids. Germline CDR1 LNHDA, CDR2 SQIVND (reference sequence). CDR3 region: CASSKTRQVYEQYF. The CDR3 DNA, read in part, is TGTGCCAGTAGTAAGACCCGCCAGGTCTACGAG.

This clone was recorded many times. The read finishes 3 residues shy of the CDR3 end, and the germline J gene is used to complete it. The chain employs TRBV20-1 and TRBJ1-6; 9 bases agree with TRBD1. There are 14 residues in the CDR3. Per germline, CDR1 DFQATT and CDR2 SNEGSKA (reference sequence). V lost 6 bases, J lost 8 bases, and 8 bases stayed unmatched. The sequenced CDR3 bases are TGCAGTGCCCATTGGGGACAGGGAGATTCACCC. It translates to CSAHWGQGDSP. The full CDR3 sequence reads CSAHWGQGDSPLHF.

This clone occurred many times. The CDR3 goes on 3 residues after the read ends, and that part is filled in from the germline J gene. The J gene is TRBJ2-1, the V gene TRBV7-3; the D is unclear. The CDR3 extends over 15 amino acids. Trimming left V 1 base short and J 0 bases short, with 7 bases between. Per germline, CDR1 SGHTA and CDR2 FQGTGA. Partial CDR3 DNA: TGTGCCAGCAGCTTAAGCGGAAGCTCCTACAATGAG. Translated, it gives CASSLSGSSYNE. From start to end, the CDR3 is CASSLSGSSYNEQFF.

In this sample, this clone turned up many times. Coverage ceases 3 residues before the CDR3 finishes, and the germline J gene fills in the end. The genes are TRBV19 and TRBJ2-3; 7 bases align to TRBD2. Unmatched junction bases numbered 7, after V lost 4 bases and J lost 3 bases. The germline gives CDR1 LNHDA, CDR2 SQIVND (reference sequence). The CDR3 spans 15 residues. CDR3 region: CASSSRGGWTDTQYF. The sequenced part of the CDR3 DNA is TGTGCCAGTAGTAGCCGGGGAGGGTGGACAGATACG.

Ten or more counts support this clone. With the read ending 3 residues before the CDR3 end, the germline J gene is used to fill in that end. The chain links TRBV3-1 (or the pseudogene TRBV3-2) to TRBJ1-2, with 10 bases lining up with TRBD1. The junction had 6 bases not matched to a gene; V was cut back by 0 bases and J by 5 bases. CDR1 and CDR2 (germline): LGHDT, YNNKEL (reference sequence). The CDR3 spans 16 residues. The sequenced CDR3 bases are TGTGCCAGCAGCCAAGAAGGGGGACAGGGGAGGTATGGC. Translated: CASSQEGGQGRYG. The whole CDR3 reads CASSQEGGQGRYGYTF.

This clone has a count of ten or more. The CDR3 end falls 3 residues outside the read, so it is completed with the germline J gene. This chain joins TRBV20-1 and TRBJ1-2, with D hard to call. The ends were cut back, 0 bases at V and 0 bases at J, with 11 bases in the middle. Germline V gene sequence: CDR1 DFQATT, CDR2 SNEGSKA (reference sequence). This CDR3 comprises 15 residues. CDR3 region: CSARERYRTNYGYTF. The DNA read from the CDR3 is TGCAGTGCTAGAGAACGGTACAGAACTAACTATGGC.

The table lists this clone with many counts. CDR3 sequence: CASSLGVGLETQYF. The CDR3 DNA, read in part, is TGTGCCAGCAGCTTAGGTGTAGGGCTGGAGACC. J is TRBJ2-5 and V is TRBV11-2; D not resolved. Sequencing ends 3 residues short of the CDR3 end; the germline J gene provides the rest. Germline values: CDR1 SGHAT, CDR2 FQNNGV. This CDR3 has 14 residues. Trimming took off 1 base at V and 5 bases at J, with 11 bases between the two ends.

This clone came up many times. The read halts 3 residues ahead of the CDR3 end, with the missing end drawn from the germline J gene. This chain links TRBV28 with TRBJ1-5; D is uncertain. Trimming left V 5 bases short and J 4 bases short, with 9 bases between. The germline V gene encodes CDR1 MDHEN and CDR2 SYDVKM. CDR3 length: 13 residues. The CDR3 DNA, read in part, is TGTGCCAGCAGTCCAGAGATAAATCAGCCC. It encodes CASSPEINQP. Given in full, the CDR3 is CASSPEINQPQHF. Using reference TRBV28 and TRBJ1-5 for the parts outside the CDR3, the full variable domain is DVKVTQSSRYLVKRTGEKVFLECVQDMDHENMFWYRQDPGLGLRLIYFSYDVKMKEKGDIPEGYSVSREKKERFSLILESASTNQTSMYLCASSPEINQPQHFGDGTRLSIL.

This clone was seen many times. The CDR3 sequence is CASRDSINYGYTF. The CDR3 bases that were read are TGTGCCAGCCGGGACAGCATTAACTATGGC. The rearrangement joins TRBV5-4 to TRBJ1-2; 7 nucleotides align to TRBD1. The CDR3 is cut off 3 residues early in the read; its end comes from the germline J gene. V trimming: 7 bases; J trimming: 1 base; junction bases outside the gene matches: 4. Germline values: CDR1 SGHNT, CDR2 YYREEE (reference sequence). The CDR3 contains 13 residues.

This clone was seen many times. Read sequence stops 3 residues before the CDR3 end, and the germline J gene provides the missing end. This chain uses TRBV7-2 with TRBJ1-2; D is undetermined. Deletions cut 0 bases from V and 6 bases from J, with 11 bases between. Germline assignment: CDR1 SGHTA and CDR2 FQGNSA. The CDR3 has 14 residues. The CDR3 DNA, read in part, is TGTGCCAGCAGCTTAGCGTTTTCAAAGGATGGC. Its translation: CASSLAFSKDG. The CDR3 in full is CASSLAFSKDGYTF.

This clone was observed many times. Coverage ceases 3 residues before the CDR3 finishes, and the germline J gene fills in the end. This chain connects TRBV12-3 or TRBV12-4 to TRBJ2-3; 8 bases align to TRBD1. With 6 bases clipped from V and 2 bases from J, the junction kept 4 bases outside the gene matches. This CDR3 has 14 residues. The CDR3 sequence is CASRRQGFTDTQYF. The covered CDR3 bases are TGTGCCAGCAGGCGACAGGGGTTCACAGATACG.

This clone has ten or more counts. From the germline J gene comes the end of the CDR3, since the read stops 3 residues before it. The gene calls are TRBV20-1 and TRBJ1-2, with D possibly matching TRBD1 (6 bases). The CDR3 runs 12 residues. The V gene's germline CDR1 is DFQATT and CDR2 SNEGSKA (reference sequence). The V end was cut by 7 bases, the J end by 2 bases, with 11 bases between. The sequenced part of the CDR3 DNA is TGCAGTGGGTCCAGGGGAAACTATGGC. This sequence encodes CSGSRGNYG. The whole CDR3 protein is CSGSRGNYGYTF.

Many counts were recorded for this clone. The read ends 3 residues early relative to the CDR3; the germline J gene fills the gap. The chain couples TRBV2 to TRBJ2-7; 13 bases agree with TRBD2. The CDR3 covers 15 residues. The germline gives CDR1 SNHLY, CDR2 FYNNEI. V trimming: 6 bases; J trimming: 6 bases; junction bases outside the gene matches: 8. The DNA read from the CDR3 is TGTGCCAGCAGATCAACTAGCGGGGGGGCCCTCGAG. Translation gives CASRSTSGGALE. The entire CDR3 is CASRSTSGGALEQYF.

This clone was recorded many times. The read comes to an end 3 residues before the CDR3 does, leaving the germline J gene to fill in the end. V usage is TRBV2 and J usage is TRBJ2-1, with no clear D. CDR3 length: 11 residues. The V end lost 7 bases, the J end lost 8 bases, and 9 bases lay between the germline ends. Germline lookup yields CDR1 SNHLY and CDR2 FYNNEI. The sequenced part of the CDR3 DNA is TGTGCCAGCACCGCCGGTGATGAG. This codes for CASTAGDE. In full, the CDR3 reads CASTAGDEQFF.